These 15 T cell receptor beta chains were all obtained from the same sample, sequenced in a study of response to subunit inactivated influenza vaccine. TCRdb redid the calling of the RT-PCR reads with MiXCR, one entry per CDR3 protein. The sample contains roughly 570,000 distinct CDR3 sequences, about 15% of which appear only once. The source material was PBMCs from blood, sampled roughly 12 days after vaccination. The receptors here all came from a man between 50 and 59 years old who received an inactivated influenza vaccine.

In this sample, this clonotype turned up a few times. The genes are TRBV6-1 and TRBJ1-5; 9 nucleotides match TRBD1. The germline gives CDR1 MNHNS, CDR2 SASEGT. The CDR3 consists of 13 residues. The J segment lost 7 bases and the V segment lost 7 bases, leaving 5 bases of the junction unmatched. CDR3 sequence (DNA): TGTGCCAGCATACAGGGGGCGGAACAGCCCCAGCATTTT. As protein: CASIQGAEQPQHF.

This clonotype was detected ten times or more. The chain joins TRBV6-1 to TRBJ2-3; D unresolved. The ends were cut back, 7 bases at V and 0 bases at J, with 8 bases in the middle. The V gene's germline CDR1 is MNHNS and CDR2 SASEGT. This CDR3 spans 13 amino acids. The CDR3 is CASNRDSTDTQYF. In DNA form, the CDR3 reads TGTGCCAGCAATCGCGATAGCACAGATACGCAGTATTTT.

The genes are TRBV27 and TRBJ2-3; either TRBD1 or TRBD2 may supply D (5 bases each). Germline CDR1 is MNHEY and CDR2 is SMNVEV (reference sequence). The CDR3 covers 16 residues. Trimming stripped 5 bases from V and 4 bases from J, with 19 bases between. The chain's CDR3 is CASSPILSRGADTQYF. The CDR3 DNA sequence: TGTGCCAGCAGTCCTATCTTATCCCGGGGCGCAGATACGCAGTATTTT.

CDR3 in DNA: TGCAGCGTTACTAGGAGGGTCGGCGGCTACACCTTC. Amino acids: CSVTRRVGGYTF. This chain links TRBV29-1 with TRBJ1-2; D gene unclear. The CDR3 runs 12 residues. In germline, CDR1 is SQVTM, CDR2 ANQGSEA. The ends were cut back, 5 bases at V and 8 bases at J, with 15 bases in the middle.

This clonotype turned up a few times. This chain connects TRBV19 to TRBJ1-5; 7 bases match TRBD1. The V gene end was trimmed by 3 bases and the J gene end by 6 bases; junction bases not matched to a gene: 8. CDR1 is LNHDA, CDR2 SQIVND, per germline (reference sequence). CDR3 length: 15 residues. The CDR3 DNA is TGTGCCAGTAGTATGGTGGGAGGGGGCAGTCAGCCCCAGCATTTT. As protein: CASSMVGGGSQPQHF.

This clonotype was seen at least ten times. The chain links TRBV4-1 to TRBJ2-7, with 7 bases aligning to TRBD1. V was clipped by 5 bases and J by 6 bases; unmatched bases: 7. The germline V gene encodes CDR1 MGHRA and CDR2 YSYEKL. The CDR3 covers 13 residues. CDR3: CASSFHRGTEQYF. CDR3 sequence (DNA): TGCGCCAGCAGCTTCCACAGGGGTACCGAGCAGTACTTC.

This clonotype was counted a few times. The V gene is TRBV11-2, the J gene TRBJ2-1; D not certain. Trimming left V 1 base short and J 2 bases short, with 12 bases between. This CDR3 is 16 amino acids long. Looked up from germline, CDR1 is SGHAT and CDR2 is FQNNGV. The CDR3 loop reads CASSLGTLTTYNEQFF. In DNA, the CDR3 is TGTGCCAGCAGCTTAGGTACCTTAACCACCTACAATGAGCAGTTCTTC.

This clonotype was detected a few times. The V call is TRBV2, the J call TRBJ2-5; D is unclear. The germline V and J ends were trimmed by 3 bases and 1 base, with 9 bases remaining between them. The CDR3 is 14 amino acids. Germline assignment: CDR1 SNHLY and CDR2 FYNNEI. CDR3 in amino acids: CASSEFRSQETQYF. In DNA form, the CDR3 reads TGTGCCAGCAGTGAGTTCAGGAGCCAAGAGACCCAGTACTTC. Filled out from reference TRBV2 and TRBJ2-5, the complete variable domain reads EPEVTQTPSHQVTQMGQEVILRCVPISNHLYFYWYRQILGQKVEFLVSFYNNEISEKSEIFDDQFSVERPDGSNFTLKIRSTKLEDSAMYFCASSEFRSQETQYFGPGTRLLVL.

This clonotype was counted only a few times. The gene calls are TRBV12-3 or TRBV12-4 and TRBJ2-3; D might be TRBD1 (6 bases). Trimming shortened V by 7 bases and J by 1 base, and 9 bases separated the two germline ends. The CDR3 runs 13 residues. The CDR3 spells CASKQGGTDTQYF. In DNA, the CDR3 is TGTGCCAGCAAACAGGGTGGCACAGATACGCAGTATTTT.

The CDR3 loop is CASSLSGRTGELFF. As DNA, the CDR3 is TGTGCCAGCAGCCTGTCGGGGAGAACCGGGGAGCTGTTTTTT. The chain links TRBV7-9 to TRBJ2-2; a possible D gene is TRBD2 (5 bases). The CDR3 is 14 residues long. Deletions cut 5 bases from V and 5 bases from J, with 12 bases between. Germline CDR1 is SEHNR and CDR2 is FQNEAQ (reference sequence). The full variable domain, completed using reference TRBV7-9 and TRBJ2-2, is DTGVSQNPRHKITKRGQNVTFRCDPISEHNRLYWYRQTLGQGPEFLTYFQNEAQLEKSRLLSDRFSAERPKGSFSTLEIQRTEQGDSAMYLCASSLSGRTGELFFGEGSRLTVL.

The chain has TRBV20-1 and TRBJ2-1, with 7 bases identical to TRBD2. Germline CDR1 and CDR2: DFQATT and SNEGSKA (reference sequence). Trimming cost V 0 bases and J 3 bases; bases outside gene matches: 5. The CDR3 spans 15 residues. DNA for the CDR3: TGCAGTGCTAGAGATGGGAGCGGGGTCTACAATGAGCAGTTCTTC. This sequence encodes CSARDGSGVYNEQFF.

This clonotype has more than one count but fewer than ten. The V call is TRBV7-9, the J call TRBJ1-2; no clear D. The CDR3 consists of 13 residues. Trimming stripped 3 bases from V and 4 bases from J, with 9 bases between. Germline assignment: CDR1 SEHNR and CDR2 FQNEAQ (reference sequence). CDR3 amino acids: CASSLGDFYGYTF. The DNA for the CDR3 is TGTGCCAGCAGCTTGGGAGACTTCTATGGCTACACCTTC.

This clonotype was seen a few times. CDR3 sequence reads: CSALPGTGGQETQYF. The CDR3 DNA reads as TGCAGTGCTCTACCCGGGACAGGGGGACAAGAGACCCAGTACTTC. The chain is built from TRBV20-1 and TRBJ2-5; 11 bases map to TRBD1. Germline lookup yields CDR1 DFQATT and CDR2 SNEGSKA (reference sequence). CDR3 size: 15 residues. The J segment lost 2 bases and the V segment lost 5 bases, leaving 7 bases of the junction unmatched.

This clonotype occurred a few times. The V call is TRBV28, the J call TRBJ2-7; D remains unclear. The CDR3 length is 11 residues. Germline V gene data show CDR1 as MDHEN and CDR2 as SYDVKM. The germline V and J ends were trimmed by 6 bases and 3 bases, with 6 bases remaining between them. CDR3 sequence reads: CASRTFYEQYF. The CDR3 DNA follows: TGTGCCAGCAGAACCTTCTACGAGCAGTACTTC.

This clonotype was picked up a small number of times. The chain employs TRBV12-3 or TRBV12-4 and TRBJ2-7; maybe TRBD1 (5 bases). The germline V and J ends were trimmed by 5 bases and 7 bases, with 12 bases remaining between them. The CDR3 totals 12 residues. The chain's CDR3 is CASSQAPGEQYF. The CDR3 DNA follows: TGTGCCAGCAGTCAGGCCCCAGGGGAGCAGTACTTC.